A single TCR beta chain is shown here with its context. Antigen unknown. TCRdb's copy holds only in-frame clones and misses some; the assay was immunoSEQ multiplex PCR. The table records around 7,000 clones, around 88% of them present only once. This entry is derived from a study of T cell clonotyping in hematopoietic cell transplantation. Whole-study results and caveats: Without cell sorting, CD4 versus CD8 contributions remain unresolved.

This CDR3 has 14 amino acids. Trimming left V 0 bases short and J 4 bases short, with 7 bases between. Germline V gives CDR1 ENHRY, CDR2 SYGVKD. Recipient blood drawn about 28 days pretransplant and days 30, 100, 180 after. V is TRBV10-3 and J is TRBJ1-5; no clear D gene. This TCR derives from a male patient younger than 35 who had an allogeneic stem cell transplant from a related donor, so the T cells may come from the graft donor. Some clones in this sample may be carry-over from other donors' samples. The source material was PBMCs, sampled 100 days after allogeneic stem cell transplant. The CDR3 DNA is TGTGCCATCAGTGAGTCGTCCGGGAATCAGCCCCAGCATTTT. This gives the protein CAISESSGNQPQHF.